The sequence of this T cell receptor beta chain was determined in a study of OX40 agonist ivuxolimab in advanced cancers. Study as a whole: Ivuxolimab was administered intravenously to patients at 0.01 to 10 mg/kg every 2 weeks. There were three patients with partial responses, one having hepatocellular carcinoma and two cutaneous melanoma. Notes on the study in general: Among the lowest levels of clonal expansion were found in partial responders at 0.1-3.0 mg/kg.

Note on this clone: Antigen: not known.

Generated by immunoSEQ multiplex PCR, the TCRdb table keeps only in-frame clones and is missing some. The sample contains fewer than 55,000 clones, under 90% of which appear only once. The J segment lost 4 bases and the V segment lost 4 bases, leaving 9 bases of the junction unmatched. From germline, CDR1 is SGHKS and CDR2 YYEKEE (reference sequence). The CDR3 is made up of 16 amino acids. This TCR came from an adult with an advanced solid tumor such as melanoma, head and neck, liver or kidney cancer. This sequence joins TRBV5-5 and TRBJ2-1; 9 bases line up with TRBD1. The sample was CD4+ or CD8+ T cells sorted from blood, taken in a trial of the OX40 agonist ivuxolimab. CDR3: CASSVGQGTNYNEQFF. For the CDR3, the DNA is TGTGCCAGCAGCGTTGGACAGGGGACGAATTACAATGAGCAGTTCTTC.